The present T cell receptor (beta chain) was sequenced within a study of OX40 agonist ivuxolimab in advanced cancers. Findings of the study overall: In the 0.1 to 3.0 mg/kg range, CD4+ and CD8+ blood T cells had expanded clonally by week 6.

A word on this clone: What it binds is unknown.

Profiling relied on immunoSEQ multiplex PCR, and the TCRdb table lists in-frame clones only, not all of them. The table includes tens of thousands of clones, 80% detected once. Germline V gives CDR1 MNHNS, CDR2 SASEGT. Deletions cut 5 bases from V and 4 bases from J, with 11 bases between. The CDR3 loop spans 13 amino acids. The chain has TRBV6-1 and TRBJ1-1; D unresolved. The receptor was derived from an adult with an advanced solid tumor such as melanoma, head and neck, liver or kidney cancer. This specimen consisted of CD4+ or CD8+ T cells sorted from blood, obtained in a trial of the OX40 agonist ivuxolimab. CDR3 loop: CASSYRQVTEAFF. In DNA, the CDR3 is TGTGCCAGCAGTTATAGGCAAGTCACTGAAGCTTTCTTT.